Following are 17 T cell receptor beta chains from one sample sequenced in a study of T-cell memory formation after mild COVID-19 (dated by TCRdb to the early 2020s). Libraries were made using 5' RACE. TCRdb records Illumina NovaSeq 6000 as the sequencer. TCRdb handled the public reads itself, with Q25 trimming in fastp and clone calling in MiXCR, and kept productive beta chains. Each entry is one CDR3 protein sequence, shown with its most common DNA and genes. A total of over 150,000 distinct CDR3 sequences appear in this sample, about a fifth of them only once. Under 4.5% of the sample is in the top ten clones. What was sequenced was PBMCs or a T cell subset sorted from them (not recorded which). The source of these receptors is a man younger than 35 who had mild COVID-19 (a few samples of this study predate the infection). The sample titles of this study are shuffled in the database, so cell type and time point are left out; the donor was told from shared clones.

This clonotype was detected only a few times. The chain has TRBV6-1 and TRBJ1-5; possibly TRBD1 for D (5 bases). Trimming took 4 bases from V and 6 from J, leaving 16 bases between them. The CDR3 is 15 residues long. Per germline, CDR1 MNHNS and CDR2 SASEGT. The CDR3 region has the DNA TGTGCCAGCAGTGCCAATGGGGGTTTAGGTCAGCCCCAGCATTTT. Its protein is CASSANGGLGQPQHF.

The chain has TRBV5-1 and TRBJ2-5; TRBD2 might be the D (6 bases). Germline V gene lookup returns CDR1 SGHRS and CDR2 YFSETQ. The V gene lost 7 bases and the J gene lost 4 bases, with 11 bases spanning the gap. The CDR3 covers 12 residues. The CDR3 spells CASGRGRETQYF. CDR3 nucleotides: TGCGCCAGCGGCCGGGGGAGAGAGACCCAGTACTTC.

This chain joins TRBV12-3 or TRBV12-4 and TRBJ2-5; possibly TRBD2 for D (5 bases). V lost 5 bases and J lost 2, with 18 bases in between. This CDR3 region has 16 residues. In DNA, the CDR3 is TGTGCCAGCAGTCCTAGTCCGGGGATGGGGCAAGAGACCCAGTACTTC. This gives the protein CASSPSPGMGQETQYF.

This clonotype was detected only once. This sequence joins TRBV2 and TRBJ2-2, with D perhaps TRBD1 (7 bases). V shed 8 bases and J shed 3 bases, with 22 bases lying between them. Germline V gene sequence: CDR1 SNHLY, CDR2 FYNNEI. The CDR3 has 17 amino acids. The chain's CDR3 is CASLSMGQGGYTGELFF. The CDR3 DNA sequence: TGTGCCAGCCTATCAATGGGGCAGGGGGGATACACCGGGGAGCTGTTTTTT.

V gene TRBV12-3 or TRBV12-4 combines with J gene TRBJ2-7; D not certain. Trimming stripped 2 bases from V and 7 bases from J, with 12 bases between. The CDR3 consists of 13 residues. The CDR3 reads CASSLRNHWEQYF. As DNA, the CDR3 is TGTGCCAGCAGTTTACGAAATCACTGGGAGCAGTACTTC.

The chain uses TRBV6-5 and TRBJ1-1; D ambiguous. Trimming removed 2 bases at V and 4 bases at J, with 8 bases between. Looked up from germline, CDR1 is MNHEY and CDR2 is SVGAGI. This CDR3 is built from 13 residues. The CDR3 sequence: CASSYVEGTEAFF. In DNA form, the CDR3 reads TGTGCCAGCAGTTACGTCGAGGGCACTGAAGCTTTCTTT.

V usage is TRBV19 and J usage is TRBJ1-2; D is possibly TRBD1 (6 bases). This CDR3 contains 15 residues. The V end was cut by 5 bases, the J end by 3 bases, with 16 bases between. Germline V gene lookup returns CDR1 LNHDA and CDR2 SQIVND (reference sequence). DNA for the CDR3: TGTGCCAGTAGTGGTTCAGGGGCGCCCTACTATGGCTACACCTTC. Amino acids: CASSGSGAPYYGYTF.

The chain's CDR3 is CASRGGGDTQYF. The CDR3 DNA reads TGTGCCAGCAGGGGGGGTGGAGATACGCAGTATTTT. The V and J genes are TRBV7-3 and TRBJ2-3, with D maybe TRBD2 (6 bases). This CDR3 is built from 12 residues. CDR1 and CDR2 from the germline V gene are SGHTA and FQGTGA. The V end lost 6 bases, the J end lost 5 bases, and 9 bases lay between the germline ends.

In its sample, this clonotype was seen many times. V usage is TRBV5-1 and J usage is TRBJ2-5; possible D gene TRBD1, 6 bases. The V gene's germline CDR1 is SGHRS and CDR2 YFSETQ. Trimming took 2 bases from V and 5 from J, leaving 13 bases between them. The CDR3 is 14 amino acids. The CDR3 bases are TGCGCCAGCAGCTTACTGGGGGCGTTGGAGACCCAGTACTTC. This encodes CASSLLGALETQYF.

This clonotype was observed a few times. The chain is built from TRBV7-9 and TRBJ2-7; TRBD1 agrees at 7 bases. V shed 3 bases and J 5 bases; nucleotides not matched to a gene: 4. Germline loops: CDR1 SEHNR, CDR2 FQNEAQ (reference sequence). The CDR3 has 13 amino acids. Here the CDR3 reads CASSFSQGDEQYV. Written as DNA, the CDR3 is TGTGCCAGCAGCTTTAGCCAGGGGGACGAGCAGTACGTC.

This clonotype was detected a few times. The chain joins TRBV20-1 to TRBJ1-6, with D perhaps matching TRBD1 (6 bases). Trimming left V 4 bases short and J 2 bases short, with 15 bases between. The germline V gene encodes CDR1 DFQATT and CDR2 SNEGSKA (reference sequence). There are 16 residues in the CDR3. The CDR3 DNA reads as TGCAGTGCTAAGAACAGGGAGCTAACCTATAATTCACCCCTCCACTTT. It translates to CSAKNRELTYNSPLHF.

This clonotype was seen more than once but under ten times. The CDR3 sequence: CASSYRPGFETQYF. The CDR3 DNA follows: TGTGCCAGCAGCTACCGGCCGGGGTTTGAGACCCAGTACTTC. The V gene is TRBV7-3, the J gene TRBJ2-5; perhaps TRBD2 as D (5 bases). V was cut by 4 bases and J by 5 bases, with 14 bases left in between. In germline, CDR1 is SGHTA, CDR2 FQGTGA. The CDR3 runs 14 residues.

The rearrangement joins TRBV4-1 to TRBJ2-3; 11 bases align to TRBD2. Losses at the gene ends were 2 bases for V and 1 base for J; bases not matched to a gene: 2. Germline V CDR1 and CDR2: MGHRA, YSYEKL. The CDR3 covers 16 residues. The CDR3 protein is CASSQLLAGGTDTQYF. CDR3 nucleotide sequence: TGCGCCAGCAGCCAACTACTAGCGGGGGGCACAGATACGCAGTATTTT.

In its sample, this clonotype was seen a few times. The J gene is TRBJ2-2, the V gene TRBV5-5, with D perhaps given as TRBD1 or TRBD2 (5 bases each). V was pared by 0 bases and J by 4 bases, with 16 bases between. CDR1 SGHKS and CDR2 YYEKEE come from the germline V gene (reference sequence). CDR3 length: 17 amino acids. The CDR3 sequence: CASSLGTGRWFTGELFF. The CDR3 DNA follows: TGTGCCAGCAGCTTGGGGACGGGACGGTGGTTCACCGGGGAGCTGTTTTTT.

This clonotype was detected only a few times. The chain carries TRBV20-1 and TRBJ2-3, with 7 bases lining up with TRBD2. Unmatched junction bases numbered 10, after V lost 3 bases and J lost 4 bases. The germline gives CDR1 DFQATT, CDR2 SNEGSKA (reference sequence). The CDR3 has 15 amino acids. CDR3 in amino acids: CSASLWGGTPDTQYF. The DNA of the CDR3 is TGCAGTGCTAGTCTTTGGGGGGGGACCCCAGATACGCAGTATTTT.

CDR3 sequence: CASSSGQGDTEAFF. The DNA of the CDR3 is TGCGCCAGCAGCTCGGGACAGGGGGACACTGAAGCTTTCTTT. The rearrangement uses TRBV5-1 and TRBJ1-1; TRBD1 matches at 11 bases. CDR1 and CDR2 (germline): SGHRS, YFSETQ. V trimming: 3 bases; J trimming: 3 bases; junction bases outside the gene matches: 1. CDR3 length: 14 residues.

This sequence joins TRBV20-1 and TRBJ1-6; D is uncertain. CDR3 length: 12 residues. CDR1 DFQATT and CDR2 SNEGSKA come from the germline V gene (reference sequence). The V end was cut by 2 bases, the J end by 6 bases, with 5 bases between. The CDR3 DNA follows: TGCAGTGCTAGAAAGCCTAATTCACCCCTCCACTTT. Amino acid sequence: CSARKPNSPLHF.